This T cell receptor (beta chain) is from a study of T cells in narcolepsy. Study-wide findings and caveats: Blood of same and different patients, but not healthy controls, reportedly held recurring autoreactive clonotypes.

As concerns this clone: Its antigen remains unidentified.

This CDR3 has 14 amino acids. Germline CDR1 reads GTSNPN; CDR2 reads SVGIG (reference sequence). Trimming shortened V by 0 bases and J by 3 bases, and 10 bases separated the two germline ends. Assay: immunoSEQ multiplex PCR; the TCRdb copy retains only in-frame clones and omits some. The sample records tens of thousands of clones, 80% to 90% being singletons. The rearrangement uses TRBV30 and TRBJ2-3, with D perhaps given as TRBD1 or TRBD2 (6 bases each). Sequencing was done on a sample of memory (CD45RA-) CD4+ T cells from blood. The origin of this receptor is a human donor in good health. The CDR3 sequence: CAWSVGGGTDTQYF. Here the CDR3 DNA reads TGTGCCTGGAGTGTCGGAGGGGGGACAGATACGCAGTATTTT.